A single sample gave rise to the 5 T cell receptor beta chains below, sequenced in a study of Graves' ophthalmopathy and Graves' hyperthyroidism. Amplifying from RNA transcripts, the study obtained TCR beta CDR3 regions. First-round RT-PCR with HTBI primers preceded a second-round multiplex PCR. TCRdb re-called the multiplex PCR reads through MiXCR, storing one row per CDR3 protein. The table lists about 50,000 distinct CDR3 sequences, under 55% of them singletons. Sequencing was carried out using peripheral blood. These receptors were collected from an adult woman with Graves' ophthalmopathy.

The CDR3 DNA reads as TGCAGTGCTAGAGATACGAGGGACTATGGCTACACCTTC. Translating gives CSARDTRDYGYTF. The J gene is TRBJ1-2, the V gene TRBV20-1; D is undetermined. Trimming took off 0 bases at V and 3 bases at J, with 8 bases between the two ends. CDR1 is DFQATT, CDR2 SNEGSKA, per germline (reference sequence). This CDR3 has 13 residues.

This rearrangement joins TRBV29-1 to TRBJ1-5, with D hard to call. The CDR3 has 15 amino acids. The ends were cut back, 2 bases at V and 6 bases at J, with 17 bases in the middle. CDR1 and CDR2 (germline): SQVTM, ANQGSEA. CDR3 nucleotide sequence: TGCAGCGTTGAAAGTATAGGGCTTGGCATTCAGCCCCAGCATTTT. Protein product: CSVESIGLGIQPQHF.

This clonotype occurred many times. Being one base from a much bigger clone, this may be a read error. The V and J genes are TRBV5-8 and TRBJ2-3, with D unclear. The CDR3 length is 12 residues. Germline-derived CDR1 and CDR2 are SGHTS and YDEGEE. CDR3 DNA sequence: TGTGCCAGCAGCTTCTCTGGAGATACGCGGTATTTT. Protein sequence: CASSFSGDTRYF.

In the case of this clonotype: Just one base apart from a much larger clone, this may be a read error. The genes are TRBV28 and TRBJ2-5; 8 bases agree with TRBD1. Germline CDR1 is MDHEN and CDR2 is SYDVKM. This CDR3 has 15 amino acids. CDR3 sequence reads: CAGSLGTGLQETQYF. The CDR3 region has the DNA TGTGCCGGCAGTTTAGGGACAGGACTCCAAGAGACCCAGTACTTC.

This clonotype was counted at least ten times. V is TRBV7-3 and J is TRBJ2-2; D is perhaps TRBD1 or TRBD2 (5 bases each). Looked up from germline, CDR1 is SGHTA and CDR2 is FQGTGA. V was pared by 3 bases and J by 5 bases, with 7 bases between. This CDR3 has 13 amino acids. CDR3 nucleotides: TGTGCCAGCAGCTTGGGGGAGACCGGGGAGCTGTTTTTT. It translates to CASSLGETGELFF.